Below, 3 T cell receptor beta chains from the same sample are listed, as sequenced in a study of shared clonotypes between healthy human individuals. Some clones are missing from TCRdb's copy, which holds only in-frame ones; the method was immunoSEQ multiplex PCR. The sample has about 700,000 clones, approximately 79% seen once. The sample taken for sequencing was memory CD4+ T cells sorted from blood. Stated subset: CD45RA-negative fraction. Every receptor here comes from a woman in her twenties or thirties in good health.

Turning to this clone: This sequence may be a read error, since a much larger clone differs from it by one base. The J gene is TRBJ2-7, the V gene TRBV28, with 7 bases lining up with TRBD1. Trimming removed 5 bases from V and 6 bases from J; junction bases left unmatched: 4. Germline V CDR1 and CDR2: MDHEN, SYDVKM. This CDR3 spans 12 amino acids. This CDR3 reads CASSTGQCEQYF. In DNA form, the CDR3 reads TGTGCCAGCAGTACGGGACAGTGCGAGCAGTACTTC.

This clone was observed a handful of times. The rearrangement uses TRBV14 and TRBJ2-7, with 8 bases identical to TRBD1. The CDR3 runs to 19 residues. The V gene's germline CDR1 is SGHDN and CDR2 FVKESK. Germline trimming cut 4 bases from V and 4 bases from J; bases unmatched to any gene: 21. The CDR3 coding sequence is TGTGCCAGCAGCCTCTTTTATTCAGCCCAGGGGGCGTTGGGGTACGAGCAGTACTTC. This encodes CASSLFYSAQGALGYEQYF.

This clone was seen at least ten times. J is TRBJ1-2 and V is TRBV2, with 7 bases aligning to TRBD1. CDR1 and CDR2 from the germline V gene are SNHLY and FYNNEI. The CDR3 has 14 amino acids. V lost 6 bases and J lost 2; bases outside the gene matches: 6. As DNA, the CDR3 is TGTGCCAGCAGCACCGCGACAGGGAACTATGGCTACACCTTC. Translated: CASSTATGNYGYTF.